These 24 T cell receptor beta chains were sequenced from one sample in a study of T cell changes during pregnancy in multiple sclerosis. Clones were sequenced by immunoSEQ multiplex PCR, and TCRdb holds only the in-frame ones, with some missing. This sample has about 40,000 clones, with roughly 94% found just once. The input for sequencing was peripheral blood, taken in the third trimester of pregnancy. These TCRs come from a female donor with multiple sclerosis, enrolled in a pregnancy study.

The chain couples TRBV10-1 to TRBJ1-3; D might be TRBD1 (5 bases). CDR1 and CDR2 (germline): WNHNN, SYGVQD (reference sequence). V gave up 6 bases and J gave up 2 bases, with 35 bases separating them. The CDR3 length is 22 residues. Written as DNA, the CDR3 is TGCGCCAGCAGATGGGCTTTGACGGGCAGGGATCCTTTTTCCCCAACTGGAAACACCATATATTTT. The encoded protein is CASRWALTGRDPFSPTGNTIYF.

This chain links TRBV11-2 with TRBJ2-3; D ambiguous. This CDR3 has 15 residues. The germline gives CDR1 SGHAT, CDR2 FQNNGV. The V and J ends lost 1 base and 1 base respectively, with 9 bases between them. CDR3 residues: CASSLVAGGTDTQYF. CDR3 bases: TGTGCCAGCAGCTTAGTTGCCGGAGGCACAGATACGCAGTATTTT.

This clone was picked up a small number of times. CDR3 amino acids: CASSLAQGLDQPQHF. The CDR3 DNA follows: TGCGCCAGCAGCCTGGCCCAGGGACTGGATCAGCCCCAGCATTTT. The chain carries TRBV4-1 and TRBJ1-5, with a tentative D call TRBD1 (5 bases). CDR1 MGHRA and CDR2 YSYEKL come from the germline V gene. Trimming stripped 4 bases from V and 5 bases from J, with 15 bases between. The CDR3 contains 15 residues.

The chain carries TRBV28 and TRBJ2-3; tentative D call: TRBD1 (5 bases). V was trimmed by 10 bases and J by 1 base, leaving 12 bases between them. The CDR3 spans 13 residues. Germline V gene sequence: CDR1 MDHEN, CDR2 SYDVKM. The CDR3 loop reads CATFDSRTDTQYF. CDR3 DNA: TGTGCCACCTTTGACAGCCGCACAGATACGCAGTATTTT.

Comments on this clone: An end of the junction does not agree with germline; a read error may underlie this. The chain is built from TRBV9 and TRBJ2-7, with TRBD2 matching over 13 bases. The CDR3 totals 17 residues. CDR1 and CDR2 (germline): SGDLS, YYNGEE. DNA of the CDR3: TGTGCCAGCAGTGTAGGCGGGACTAGCGGGGCTCGGGACGAGCAGTACTTC. The encoded protein is CASSVGGTSGARDEQYF. Complete variable domain (other parts from reference TRBV9 and TRBJ2-7): DSGVTQTPKHLITATGQRVTLRCSPRSGDLSVYWYQQSLDQGLQFLIQYYNGEERAKGNILERFSAQQFPDLHSELNLSSLELGDSALYFCASSVGGTSGARDEQYFGPGTRLTVT.

The genes are TRBV20-1 and TRBJ1-4, with no clear D. CDR1 and CDR2 (germline): DFQATT, SNEGSKA (reference sequence). V dropped 2 bases and J dropped 5 bases, with 3 bases sitting between them. This CDR3 is built from 11 residues. The CDR3 here is CSARQNEKLFF. DNA of the CDR3: TGCAGTGCTAGACAGAATGAAAAACTGTTTTTT.

In its sample, this clone was seen once. The chain employs TRBV27 and TRBJ2-1; D is perhaps TRBD1 (5 bases). Trimming cost V 4 bases and J 8 bases, with 15 bases left between them. The CDR3 runs 14 residues. Germline V lookup: CDR1 MNHEY, CDR2 SMNVEV (reference sequence). The CDR3 protein is CASSYLNQQDEQFF. In nucleotides, the CDR3 is TGTGCCAGCAGTTACCTGAACCAACAGGATGAGCAGTTCTTC.

This chain uses TRBV4-1 with TRBJ2-5; 13 nucleotides line up with TRBD2. The CDR3 is 16 residues long. The ends lost 4 bases at V and 4 bases at J; junction bases unmatched: 6. The germline gives CDR1 MGHRA, CDR2 YSYEKL. The CDR3 bases are TGCGCCAGCAGCCCGGGACTAGCGGGACCCGGAGAGACCCAGTACTTC. Protein: CASSPGLAGPGETQYF.

This chain joins TRBV4-1 and TRBJ2-2; TRBD2 agrees at 8 bases. J gave up 7 bases and V 6 bases, and 25 bases lay outside the gene matches. CDR1 and CDR2 from the germline V gene are MGHRA and YSYEKL. The CDR3 covers 20 residues. The chain's CDR3 is CASRARPDGRVNVGHGELFF. CDR3 bases: TGCGCCAGCAGAGCCCGCCCGGACGGGAGGGTAAACGTTGGTCACGGGGAGCTGTTTTTT.

This sequence joins TRBV6-5 and TRBJ2-7, with D maybe TRBD2 (5 bases). The germline V gene encodes CDR1 MNHEY and CDR2 SVGAGI. Trimming took 6 bases from V and 5 from J, leaving 14 bases between them. The CDR3 runs to 13 residues. CDR3 loop: CASRLGNFHEQYF. The CDR3 DNA is TGTGCCAGCAGGCTCGGGAACTTCCACGAGCAGTACTTC.

This clone was seen only a few times. This chain uses TRBV7-3 with TRBJ1-1; no clear D. Trimming left V 4 bases short and J 4 bases short, with 10 bases between. CDR1 and CDR2 (germline): SGHTA, FQGTGA. This CDR3 is built from 13 residues. The DNA for the CDR3 is TGTGCCAGCAGCTCCCAGGAGGGCACTGAAGCTTTCTTT. Protein: CASSSQEGTEAFF.

The rearrangement links TRBV7-2 to TRBJ1-1, with TRBD1 as a possible D gene (6 bases). The ends were cut back, 6 bases at V and 1 base at J, with 9 bases in the middle. The CDR3 extends over 13 amino acids. Germline V gene lookup returns CDR1 SGHTA and CDR2 FQGNSA. In DNA, the CDR3 is TGTGCCAGCAGGACGGACAGGAACACTGAAGCTTTCTTT. It codes for CASRTDRNTEAFF. The variable domain in full, completed from reference TRBV7-2 and TRBJ1-1, reads GAGVSQSPSNKVTEKGKDVELRCDPISGHTALYWYRQSLGQGLEFLIYFQGNSAPDKSGLPSDRFSAERTGGSVSTLTIQRTQQEDSAVYLCASRTDRNTEAFFGQGTRLTVV.

Here the CDR3 reads CASSFGGSAREQYF. The CDR3 coding sequence is TGTGCCAGCAGCTTTGGAGGTTCGGCTCGGGAGCAGTACTTC. The chain employs TRBV11-2 and TRBJ2-7; the D gene is possibly TRBD2 (5 bases). CDR3 length equals 14 residues. Trimming shortened V by 3 bases and J by 7 bases, and 16 bases separated the two germline ends. Germline V gives CDR1 SGHAT, CDR2 FQNNGV.

The chain recombines TRBV11-2 with TRBJ2-2; 12 bases are a match to TRBD1. Germline V CDR1 and CDR2: SGHAT, FQNNGV. V shed 3 bases and J 2 bases; nucleotides not matched to a gene: 1. The CDR3 spans 16 residues. As DNA, the CDR3 is TGTGCCAGCAGCTTTGGGACAGGGGGCAACACCGGGGAGCTGTTTTTT. This gives the protein CASSFGTGGNTGELFF.

This chain links TRBV7-9 with TRBJ1-4, with D perhaps matching TRBD1 (5 bases). The germline gives CDR1 SEHNR, CDR2 FQNEAQ (reference sequence). The CDR3 runs to 16 residues. Trimming removed 1 base at V and 2 bases at J, with 11 bases between. CDR3 in amino acids: CASSLEFQGTNEKLFF. In DNA, the CDR3 is TGTGCCAGCAGCTTAGAATTTCAGGGCACTAATGAAAAACTGTTTTTT.

The genes are TRBV7-3 and TRBJ2-5; a possible D gene is TRBD2 (7 bases). The CDR3 covers 15 residues. Germline V gene sequence: CDR1 SGHTA, CDR2 FQGTGA. Deletions cut 0 bases from V and 4 bases from J, with 12 bases between. For the CDR3, the DNA is TGTGCCAGCAGCTTAACCCCGGGGGGCCGAGAGACCCAGTACTTC. This translates into CASSLTPGGRETQYF.

The V call is TRBV7-8, the J call TRBJ1-2; possibly TRBD1 for D (6 bases). The germline gives CDR1 SGHVS, CDR2 FQNEAQ. CDR3 length: 19 amino acids. Trimming took off 1 base at V and 6 bases at J, with 27 bases between the two ends. CDR3 sequence reads: CASSLERTLPRGGADGYTF. The CDR3 coding sequence is TGTGCCAGCAGCTTAGAACGGACACTACCCCGGGGGGGGGCTGATGGCTACACCTTC.

V gene TRBV5-6 combines with J gene TRBJ2-7, with D tentatively TRBD2 (5 bases). The CDR3 sequence is 12 residues long. The V end lost 4 bases, the J end lost 6 bases, and 11 bases lay between the germline ends. Germline V gives CDR1 SGHDT, CDR2 YYEEEE. The CDR3 loop is CASSVGRGEQYF. CDR3 coding DNA: TGTGCCAGCAGCGTTGGACGGGGCGAGCAGTACTTC.

The rearrangement uses TRBV15 and TRBJ2-7; 12 bases align to TRBD2. J lost 3 bases, V lost 6 bases, and 0 bases had no gene match. CDR1 is LNHNV and CDR2 is YYDKDF in the germline V gene (reference sequence). This CDR3 contains 13 residues. For the CDR3, the DNA is TGTGCCACCAGACTAGCGGGAGGCTACGAGCAGTACTTC. Its translation: CATRLAGGYEQYF.

J is TRBJ2-1 and V is TRBV9, with 9 positions matching TRBD2. V lost 4 bases and J lost 9; bases outside the gene matches: 8. CDR3 length equals 14 residues. CDR1 SGDLS and CDR2 YYNGEE come from the germline V gene. Here the CDR3 DNA reads TGTGCCAGCAGCCTCTATAGCGGGAGAGGTGAGCAGTTCTTC. Encoded protein: CASSLYSGRGEQFF.

The chain is built from TRBV7-9 and TRBJ1-4, with D possibly TRBD1 on 5 matching bases. Germline V lookup: CDR1 SEHNR, CDR2 FQNEAQ (reference sequence). The CDR3 loop spans 17 amino acids. Between the trimmed V and J ends, which lost 0 bases and 1 base, there was a span of 12 bases. The CDR3 reads CASSLARGRVTNEKLFF. CDR3 sequence (DNA): TGTGCCAGCAGCTTAGCGCGTGGCAGGGTAACTAATGAAAAACTGTTTTTT.

The rearrangement uses TRBV6-5 and TRBJ2-7, with 8 bases that match TRBD1. The CDR3 covers 14 residues. Germline CDR1 reads MNHEY; CDR2 reads SVGAGI. Trimming took 1 base from V and 6 from J; bases not matched to a gene: 5. In DNA form, the CDR3 reads TGTGCCAGCAGTTACTGGCAACAGGGGGGCGAGCAGTACTTC. It translates to CASSYWQQGGEQYF.

V is TRBV5-5 and J is TRBJ2-1; TRBD2 matches 11 bases. J was trimmed by 3 bases and V by 5 bases; bases with no gene match: 4. The germline V gene encodes CDR1 SGHKS and CDR2 YYEKEE (reference sequence). The CDR3 covers 15 residues. CDR3 region: CASSPLAGDYNEQFF. The CDR3 DNA follows: TGTGCCAGCAGTCCACTAGCGGGAGACTACAATGAGCAGTTCTTC.

Only a few counts were recorded for this clone. The rearrangement uses TRBV6-4 and TRBJ2-3, with 9 bases lining up with TRBD2. The junction had 6 bases not matched to a gene; V was cut back by 4 bases and J by 4 bases. Germline lookup yields CDR1 MRHNA and CDR2 SNTAGT. The CDR3 totals 15 residues. This chain's CDR3 is CASSAGAGGADTQYF. CDR3 DNA sequence: TGTGCCAGCAGTGCCGGCGCGGGAGGGGCAGATACGCAGTATTTT.